This entry is about one TCR beta chain. The data originate from a study of blood T cell repertoires in COVID-19. Here immunoSEQ multiplex PCR was the method, and the copy in TCRdb shows in-frame clones only, minus some. The table includes roughly 300,000 clones, 70% to 90% detected once. Per germline, CDR1 MNHEY and CDR2 SVGAGI. The V end lost 8 bases, the J end lost 2 bases, and 7 bases lay between the germline ends. This CDR3 spans 11 amino acids. The age range of participants was 18 to 89 years, with residence in roughly 25 US areas. V is TRBV6-5 and J is TRBJ2-7; tentatively, D is TRBD1 (6 bases). Sequencing was performed on PBMCs or T cells enriched from blood (not recorded which). The receptor was isolated from a woman aged 40 to 50 with acute COVID-19. The CDR3 loop reads CASGTTYEQYF. The DNA for the CDR3 is TGTGCCAGCGGGACAACCTACGAGCAGTACTTC.